A selection of T cell receptor beta chains follows, all from one sample in a study of CD8 T cells in ankylosing spondylitis. TCRdb processed the 5' RACE reads anew with MiXCR; each CDR3 protein has one entry. Of roughly 230,000 distinct CDR3 sequences detected, approximately 10% appear once; the ten largest clones hold 2.6%. The material sequenced was blood, either unsorted or a sorted T cell fraction (not recorded which). Source of these receptors: a male donor with ankylosing spondylitis or in good health (not recorded which). Both conserved end residues are part of each CDR3. The D gene is left open where the match is weak. Only some rows state a clone size, as once, few, many or a class for expanded clones.

abundance: -; d_gene: TRBD1; j_gene: TRBJ1-2; v_gene: TRBV11-3; CDR3aa: CASSRTGYGYTF; CDR3nt: TGTGCCAGCAGCCGGACAGGCTATGGCTACACCTTC
abundance: many; d_gene: -; j_gene: TRBJ2-1; v_gene: TRBV5-1; CDR3aa: CASSLSLANEQFF; CDR3nt: TGCGCCAGCAGCTTGTCCCTAGCCAATGAGCAGTTCTTC
abundance: many; d_gene: -; j_gene: TRBJ1-1; v_gene: TRBV29-1; CDR3aa: CSVGRGGQNTEAFF; CDR3nt: TGCAGCGTGGGCAGGGGAGGTCAGAACACTGAAGCTTTCTTT
abundance: many; d_gene: -; j_gene: TRBJ2-1; v_gene: TRBV5-1; CDR3aa: CASSLSSGRSYNEQFF; CDR3nt: TGCGCCAGCAGCTTGTCGTCAGGGCGCTCCTACAATGAGCAGTTCTTC
abundance: many; d_gene: -; j_gene: TRBJ1-2; v_gene: TRBV12-3/TRBV12-4; CDR3aa: CASSFSSGYTF; CDR3nt: TGTGCCAGCAGTTTTTCAAGTGGCTACACCTTC
abundance: many; d_gene: TRBD2; j_gene: TRBJ2-1; v_gene: TRBV5-1; CDR3aa: CASSFIRLAGTPSSYNEQFF; CDR3nt: TGCGCCAGCAGCTTCATACGGCTAGCGGGGACCCCAAGCTCCTACAATGAGCAGTTCTTC
abundance: many; d_gene: -; j_gene: TRBJ2-5; v_gene: TRBV20-1; CDR3aa: CSATSGTGWETQYF; CDR3nt: TGCAGTGCCACCTCGGGGACTGGATGGGAGACCCAGTACTTC
abundance: many; d_gene: TRBD1; j_gene: TRBJ2-3; v_gene: TRBV12-3/TRBV12-4; CDR3aa: CASGWTGPSTDTQYF; CDR3nt: TGTGCCAGCGGTTGGACAGGGCCTAGCACAGATACGCAGTATTTT
abundance: few; d_gene: -; j_gene: TRBJ2-7; v_gene: TRBV2; CDR3aa: CASSSGGEYEQYF; CDR3nt: TGTGCCAGCAGTTCAGGGGGGGAATACGAGCAGTACTTC
abundance: many; d_gene: TRBD2; j_gene: TRBJ2-3; v_gene: TRBV20-1; CDR3aa: CSASRVGGPSTDTQYF; CDR3nt: TGCAGTGCTAGCAGGGTGGGAGGGCCCAGCACAGATACGCAGTATTTT
abundance: many; d_gene: TRBD2; j_gene: TRBJ2-7; v_gene: TRBV14; CDR3aa: CASSPGGALYEQYF; CDR3nt: TGTGCCAGCAGCCCCGGGGGGGCCCTCTACGAGCAGTACTTC
abundance: many; d_gene: TRBD2; j_gene: TRBJ2-1; v_gene: TRBV18; CDR3aa: CASSRGTSGIVWYEQFF; CDR3nt: TGTGCCAGCTCACGGGGGACTAGCGGGATCGTTTGGTATGAGCAGTTCTTC
abundance: many; d_gene: -; j_gene: TRBJ2-1; v_gene: TRBV29-1; CDR3aa: CSVEILEGSKFF; CDR3nt: TGCAGCGTTGAAATTTTGGAGGGATCAAAGTTCTTC
abundance: few; d_gene: TRBD1; j_gene: TRBJ1-5; v_gene: TRBV7-6; CDR3aa: CASSLDSGQGQGQPQHF; CDR3nt: TGTGCCAGCAGCTTAGACTCGGGACAGGGACAGGGTCAGCCCCAGCATTTT
abundance: many; d_gene: -; j_gene: TRBJ2-7; v_gene: TRBV5-1; CDR3aa: CASSLVVGGGSYEQYF; CDR3nt: TGCGCCAGCAGCTTGGTAGTCGGAGGGGGAAGCTACGAGCAGTACTTC
abundance: many; d_gene: -; j_gene: TRBJ1-2; v_gene: TRBV5-1; CDR3aa: CASSPGRGQPYGYTF; CDR3nt: TGCGCCAGCAGCCCCGGGAGGGGCCAACCCTATGGCTACACCTTC
abundance: many; d_gene: TRBD1; j_gene: TRBJ1-1; v_gene: TRBV20-1; CDR3aa: CSARDYSQGSTEAFF; CDR3nt: TGCAGTGCTAGAGATTACTCACAGGGGAGCACTGAAGCTTTCTTT
abundance: many; d_gene: -; j_gene: TRBJ1-6; v_gene: TRBV28; CDR3aa: CASRPQGNSPLHF; CDR3nt: TGTGCCAGCAGGCCCCAAGGGAATTCACCCCTCCACTTT
abundance: many; d_gene: TRBD1; j_gene: TRBJ2-6; v_gene: TRBV5-5; CDR3aa: CASSPGQESSGANVLTF; CDR3nt: TGTGCCAGCAGCCCCGGACAGGAAAGCTCTGGGGCCAACGTCCTGACTTTC
abundance: many; d_gene: TRBD1; j_gene: TRBJ1-1; v_gene: TRBV10-3; CDR3aa: CAISANQGENTEAFF; CDR3nt: TGTGCCATCAGTGCAAACCAGGGGGAGAACACTGAAGCTTTCTTT
abundance: many; d_gene: -; j_gene: TRBJ2-1; v_gene: TRBV24-1; CDR3aa: CATETAEGEQFF; CDR3nt: TGTGCCACCGAGACTGCCGAAGGTGAGCAGTTCTTC
abundance: few; d_gene: TRBD1; j_gene: TRBJ2-7; v_gene: TRBV30; CDR3aa: CAWRADRVEQYF; CDR3nt: TGTGCCTGGAGGGCGGACAGGGTCGAGCAGTACTTC
abundance: many; d_gene: -; j_gene: TRBJ2-1; v_gene: TRBV7-6; CDR3aa: CASSRGRGEQFF; CDR3nt: TGTGCCAGCAGCCGGGGGCGGGGTGAGCAGTTCTTC
abundance: many; d_gene: TRBD1; j_gene: TRBJ2-7; v_gene: TRBV4-2; CDR3aa: CASSQAQGQGIYEQYF; CDR3nt: TGTGCCAGCAGCCAAGCTCAAGGACAGGGGATATACGAGCAGTACTTC
abundance: many; d_gene: -; j_gene: TRBJ2-3; v_gene: TRBV12-3/TRBV12-4; CDR3aa: CASSLGSRVGSTDTQYF; CDR3nt: TGTGCCAGCAGTTTAGGGTCCCGGGTTGGGAGCACAGATACGCAGTATTTT
abundance: many; d_gene: TRBD1; j_gene: TRBJ2-5; v_gene: TRBV3-1; CDR3aa: CASSQGDRGKLETQYF; CDR3nt: TGTGCCAGCAGCCAAGGGGACAGGGGAAAGTTGGAGACCCAGTACTTC
abundance: few; d_gene: -; j_gene: TRBJ2-3; v_gene: TRBV30; CDR3aa: CAWGGQDTQYF; CDR3nt: TGTGCCTGGGGGGGCCAAGATACGCAGTATTTT
abundance: -; d_gene: -; j_gene: TRBJ2-5; v_gene: TRBV14; CDR3aa: CASSLRAWETQYF; CDR3nt: TGTGCCAGCAGCCTTAGAGCTTGGGAGACCCAGTACTTC
abundance: many; d_gene: TRBD2; j_gene: TRBJ2-1; v_gene: TRBV19; CDR3aa: CASGKSGAYNEQFF; CDR3nt: TGTGCCAGTGGGAAAAGCGGGGCTTACAATGAGCAGTTCTTC
abundance: many; d_gene: -; j_gene: TRBJ2-7; v_gene: TRBV12-3/TRBV12-4; CDR3aa: CASSLPEGQGSREQYF; CDR3nt: TGTGCCAGCAGTTTACCGGAGGGTCAGGGCTCGAGGGAGCAGTACTTC
abundance: many; d_gene: TRBD1; j_gene: TRBJ2-7; v_gene: TRBV14; CDR3aa: CASSPWTGGYEQYF; CDR3nt: TGTGCCAGCAGCCCCTGGACAGGGGGCTACGAGCAGTACTTC
abundance: many; d_gene: -; j_gene: TRBJ1-1; v_gene: TRBV7-9; CDR3aa: CASSVREGGGTEAFF; CDR3nt: TGTGCCAGCAGCGTAAGGGAGGGGGGCGGCACTGAAGCTTTCTTT